The rows below give T cell receptor beta chains drawn from one sample of a study of response to subunit inactivated influenza vaccine. TCRdb processed the RT-PCR reads anew with MiXCR; each CDR3 protein has one entry. Here the sample spans 800,000 to 1,000,000 distinct CDR3 sequences, 21% being singletons. Source: PBMCs from blood, taken 4 to 6 days after vaccination. The source of these receptors is a man aged 50 or older who received an inactivated influenza vaccine. Each CDR3 is given with its conserved first and last residue. D genes are given only for firm matches. Size is omitted from some rows. Given values are once, few, many or a class for expanded clones.

TRBJ1-1	.	few	TRBV5-1	TGCGCCAGCAGCTTGGTGGCAGGAGACACTGAAGCTTTCTTT	CASSLVAGDTEAFF
TRBJ2-2	.	many	TRBV7-6	TGTGCCAGCAGCTTGTGGGAGAACACCGGGGAGCTGTTTTTT	CASSLWENTGELFF
TRBJ1-6	.	.	TRBV12-3/TRBV12-4	TGTGCCAGCACCAGACGGGAGTATAATTCACCCCTCCACTTT	CASTRREYNSPLHF
TRBJ2-1	TRBD2	few	TRBV29-1	TGCAGCGTCCGCTCACTAGCGGGAGTGGGGAATGAGCAGTTCTTC	CSVRSLAGVGNEQFF
TRBJ2-3	.	few	TRBV7-9	TGTGCCAGCAGCTACCGCAGATTAGCGGCTAGCACAGATACGCAGTATTTT	CASSYRRLAASTDTQYF
TRBJ2-7	.	.	TRBV5-1	TGCGCCAGCAGCCTGCGACAAACAGGAGCTGGGGAGCAGTACTTC	CASSLRQTGAGEQYF
TRBJ2-5	.	.	TRBV9	TGTGCCAGCAGCGTAGAGGCAGGGGGAGGGGCTGAGACCCAGTACTTC	CASSVEAGGGAETQYF
TRBJ1-1	.	few	TRBV6-1	TGTGCCACCGGCAGGGGCCAGATGAACACTGAAGCTTTCTTT	CATGRGQMNTEAFF
TRBJ2-1	.	.	TRBV24-1	TGTGCCACCAGTGATTACCCGCGCGGGGGCAGCTACAATGAGCAGTTCTTC	CATSDYPRGGSYNEQFF
TRBJ1-4	TRBD1	.	TRBV29-1	TGCAGCGTTGAAGATGGACAGGCGCCTGAAAAACTGTTTTTT	CSVEDGQAPEKLFF
TRBJ2-7	.	.	TRBV6-5	TGTGCCAGCAGTTACTCGGGCTCAGCCTACGAGCAGTACTTC	CASSYSGSAYEQYF
TRBJ1-1	TRBD1	few	TRBV9	TGTGCCAGCAGACCCCCCGGGACAGCGAACACTGAAGCTTTCTTT	CASRPPGTANTEAFF
TRBJ2-2	TRBD2	.	TRBV6-2/TRBV6-3	TGTGCCAGCAGTTTACTAGCGCCCGGGGAGCTGTTTTTT	CASSLLAPGELFF
TRBJ1-6	.	.	TRBV20-1	TGCAGTGCCAGCCAGGGGCGATTCGCCCCCCTCCACTTT	CSASQGRFAPLHF
TRBJ2-7	.	many	TRBV27	TGTGCCAGCAGTTTATCCCCACATTACGAGCAGTACTTC	CASSLSPHYEQYF
TRBJ2-2	TRBD2	.	TRBV12-3/TRBV12-4	TGTGCCACCCGGACTAGCGGGACGTACGGGGAGCTGTTTTTT	CATRTSGTYGELFF
TRBJ1-1	TRBD1	.	TRBV12-3/TRBV12-4	TGTGCCAGCAGGCCTTACGGGACAGGGGGCACTGAAGCTTTCTTT	CASRPYGTGGTEAFF
TRBJ2-1	TRBD2	many	TRBV2	TGTGCCAGCAGTGAAAGGGGGACTAGCGGGAGACCGTCCTCCAATGAGCAGTTCTTC	CASSERGTSGRPSSNEQFF
TRBJ2-7	TRBD2	.	TRBV7-2	TGTGCCAGCAGCTTAGCGATGCGGGGGGGCTACGAGCAGTACTTC	CASSLAMRGGYEQYF
TRBJ2-7	.	.	TRBV4-3	TGCGCCAGCAGCCAAGGTTATCGGGCTTCCATTTACGAGCAGTACTTC	CASSQGYRASIYEQYF
TRBJ1-5	TRBD1	few	TRBV6-2/TRBV6-3	TGTGCCAGCAGTTACTTGACAGGGGGGCAGCCCCAGCATTTT	CASSYLTGGQPQHF
TRBJ2-2	.	.	TRBV10-2	TGCGCCAGCATACCGCCGGCCGGGACTAACACCGGGGAGCTGTTTTTT	CASIPPAGTNTGELFF
TRBJ2-1	TRBD1	few	TRBV7-9	TGTGCCAGCAGCAGGGGACAGGGGGTGGAAAATGAGCAGTTCTTC	CASSRGQGVENEQFF
TRBJ2-2	TRBD1	.	TRBV6-2/TRBV6-3	TGTGCCAGCAGCGCCGGTAGGCCCTCGAGGACAGGGGGACGCGCCGGGGAGCTGTTTTTT	CASSAGRPSRTGGRAGELFF
TRBJ2-3	TRBD2	many	TRBV7-2	TGTGCCAGCAGCTCTGGACTAGGAGATACGCAGTATTTT	CASSSGLGDTQYF
TRBJ2-5	TRBD1	.	TRBV20-1	TGCAGTGCTAGAGGGGATTATACAGGGGGCGAAGAGACCCAGTACTTC	CSARGDYTGGEETQYF
TRBJ2-2	.	.	TRBV6-2/TRBV6-3	TGTGCCAGCAGCCGATTCAGGGACACCGGGGAGCTGTTTTTT	CASSRFRDTGELFF
TRBJ2-7	.	.	TRBV20-1	TGCAGTGCTAACAACCCGGGGTCCCCTCTCTACGAGCAGTACTTC	CSANNPGSPLYEQYF
TRBJ1-2	.	many	TRBV7-2	TGTGCCAGCAGTTTAGCCGGGGGGAATGGCTACACCTTC	CASSLAGGNGYTF
TRBJ2-4	TRBD2	.	TRBV2	TGTGCCAGCAGTCCCGGAGCGGGAGTCCCTGCCAAAAACATTCAGTACTTC	CASSPGAGVPAKNIQYF
TRBJ2-7	.	.	TRBV20-1	TGCAGTGCTAGAGGGACAGAATTGGGGTACGAGCAGTACTTC	CSARGTELGYEQYF
TRBJ2-7	.	.	TRBV4-2	TGTGCCAGCAGCCAAGATCGGGACTTACGTTACGAGCAGTACTTC	CASSQDRDLRYEQYF
TRBJ2-1	.	few	TRBV21-1	TGTGCCAGCAGCACCATCTTCGACATCGACAATGAGCAGTTCTTC	CASSTIFDIDNEQFF
TRBJ2-5	.	.	TRBV4-1	TGCGCCAGCAGCCCCAGGGAGGGGGCCCAAGAGACCCAGTACTTC	CASSPREGAQETQYF
TRBJ2-5	.	few	TRBV4-2	TGTGCCAGCAGCCAAGGGAGGGAGAATGAAGAGACCCAGTACTTC	CASSQGRENEETQYF
TRBJ2-3	TRBD2	.	TRBV5-1	TGCGCCAGCAGCTTGAAGGCGGGAGGGACAGATACGCAGTATTTT	CASSLKAGGTDTQYF
TRBJ2-5	.	.	TRBV29-1	TGCAGCGTTGAAGAATGGCAGGAAGAGACCCAGTACTTC	CSVEEWQEETQYF
TRBJ2-5	TRBD2	few	TRBV12-3/TRBV12-4	TGTGCCAGCAGTTTAGCAGCGGGGGAACAAGAGACCCAGTACTTC	CASSLAAGEQETQYF
TRBJ1-4	.	.	TRBV4-3	TGCGCCAGCAGCCAGGCTAAAAGGGGACCAAAACTGTTTTTT	CASSQAKRGPKLFF
TRBJ2-5	.	few	TRBV5-1	TGCGCCAGCAGCTTGGCTTCATCCCAAGAGACCCAGTACTTC	CASSLASSQETQYF
TRBJ2-7	TRBD2	few	TRBV29-1	TGCAGCGTTGACCGCGGGGGATCCTACGAGCAGTACTTC	CSVDRGGSYEQYF
TRBJ2-3	TRBD2	few	TRBV4-2	TGTGCCAGCAGCCAAGAAACTAGCGGGAACACAGATACGCAGTATTTT	CASSQETSGNTDTQYF
TRBJ2-7	.	few	TRBV6-5	TGTGCCAGCAGTTACCTTCAGGGGACCTACGAGCAGTACTTC	CASSYLQGTYEQYF
TRBJ1-1	.	few	TRBV12-3/TRBV12-4	TGTGCCAGCAGTTTATGGGGGGCCACTGAAGCTTTCTTT	CASSLWGATEAFF
TRBJ2-5	.	.	TRBV7-2	TGTGCCAGCAGCTTACAACAGGGATACCAAGAGACCCAGTACTTC	CASSLQQGYQETQYF
TRBJ1-5	.	few	TRBV10-3	TGTGCCATCAGTGACCCCGGGGGGAATCAGCCCCAGCATTTT	CAISDPGGNQPQHF
TRBJ2-5	.	.	TRBV4-3	TGCGCCAGCAGCCTACCGACAGCGACAGTGGGGACCCAGTACTTC	CASSLPTATVGTQYF
TRBJ2-4	TRBD2	few	TRBV20-1	TGCAGTGCAGAACCGGGACTAGATTTGGACATTCAGTACTTC	CSAEPGLDLDIQYF
TRBJ2-6	.	.	TRBV11-1	TGTGCCAGCAGCTTAAGAAGTTTGGCAGAGAACTCTGGGGCCAACGTCCTGACTTTC	CASSLRSLAENSGANVLTF
TRBJ2-7	.	.	TRBV20-1	TGCAGTGCTAGTGACAGGAGGACCTACGAGCAGTACTTC	CSASDRRTYEQYF
TRBJ1-1	.	.	TRBV4-3	TGCGCCAGCAGCCAAGGCAGGGAGACTGAAGCTTTCTTT	CASSQGRETEAFF
TRBJ2-5	.	.	TRBV9	TGTGCCAGCAGCGTAGCGGGAATACAAGAGACCCAGTACTTC	CASSVAGIQETQYF